Following are 2 T cell receptor beta chains from one sample sequenced in a study of blood T cell repertoires in COVID-19. TCRdb keeps only in-frame clones here, not all; method: immunoSEQ multiplex PCR. The repertoire holds roughly 200,000 clones, roughly four fifths seen once, with 10% to 15% in the top ten. Source material: PBMCs or T cells enriched from blood (not recorded which). Receptors originate from a middle-aged man who had recovered from COVID-19.

V is TRBV11-2 and J is TRBJ2-7, with TRBD2 matching 7 bases. After removal of 1 base from V and 3 bases from J, the junction contained 6 bases not matched to a gene. Per germline, CDR1 SGHAT and CDR2 FQNNGV. This CDR3 is 15 amino acids long. The CDR3 loop is CASSLGVAGYYEQYF. CDR3 nucleotides: TGTGCCAGCAGCTTAGGGGTAGCGGGTTACTACGAGCAGTACTTC.

This sequence joins TRBV7-9 and TRBJ2-7, with D maybe TRBD2 (6 bases). Germline CDR1 reads SEHNR; CDR2 reads FQNEAQ (reference sequence). This CDR3 spans 14 amino acids. With 5 bases removed from V and 5 bases from J, the gap between germline ends came to 16 bases. Here the CDR3 DNA reads TGTGCCAGCAGCCCGGGACTGCCGTTCAACGAGCAGTACGTC. It encodes CASSPGLPFNEQYV.